This TCR beta chain originates from a study of blood T cell repertoires in COVID-19. Study as a whole: Italy, Spain and the United States were the sources of the convalescent and acute COVID-19 samples. T cells, B-cell-depleted T cells, or PBMCs supplied cDNA or gDNA.

The V gene lost 5 bases and the J gene lost 0 bases, with 11 bases spanning the gap. Germline CDR1 is LGHDT and CDR2 is YNNKEL (reference sequence). The CDR3 runs to 16 residues. As handled by the study authors: The authors estimated nucleated cell counts from reference gene primer amplification. TCRdb's copy holds only in-frame clones and misses some; the assay was immunoSEQ multiplex PCR. That table supplies the V and J calls and clone size; D and trimming were determined from the DNA. The sample includes 100,000 to 150,000 clones, over 75% of them seen just once. This chain connects TRBV3-1 (or the pseudogene TRBV3-2) to TRBJ1-6, with D perhaps matching TRBD1 (6 bases). The TCR was taken from an elderly man with active or convalescent COVID-19. The sequenced sample was peripheral blood. CDR3 DNA: TGTGCCAGCAGCTCGCACAGGGACTCCTATAATTCACCCCTCCACTTT. It translates to CASSSHRDSYNSPLHF.